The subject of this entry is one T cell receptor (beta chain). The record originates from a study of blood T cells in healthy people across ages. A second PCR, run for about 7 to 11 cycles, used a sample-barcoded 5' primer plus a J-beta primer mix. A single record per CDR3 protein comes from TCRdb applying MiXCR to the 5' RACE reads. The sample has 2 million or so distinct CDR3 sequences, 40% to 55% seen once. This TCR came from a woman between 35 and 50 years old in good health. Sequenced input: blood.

In DNA, the CDR3 is TGTGCCAGCAGTTTACGGTTGGGAGGCTCCTACAATGAGCAGTACTTC. Translating gives CASSLRLGGSYNEQYF. This chain connects TRBV28 to TRBJ2-1, with D possibly being TRBD2 (6 bases). The DNA end is a closer match to TRBJ2-7, so the J assignment may be wrong. Germline lookup yields CDR1 MDHEN and CDR2 SYDVKM. The CDR3 has 16 amino acids.